The 19 T cell receptor beta chains given below trace back to one sample, sequenced in a study of T cells in Graves' hyperthyroidism and ophthalmopathy. Amplified TCR beta CDR3 regions derived from RNA transcripts. The primer set for the first-round RT-PCR of the TCR CDR3 was HTBI. TCRdb analysed the multiplex PCR reads with MiXCR anew, one entry per CDR3 protein. Of around 250,000 distinct CDR3 sequences listed, 14% to 15% are singletons. What was sequenced was blood. These receptors all stem from a woman in her 40s with Graves' hyperthyroidism that later progressed to Graves' ophthalmopathy.

This clonotype was seen at least ten times. This chain uses TRBV3-1 with TRBJ2-7, with D tentatively TRBD1 (6 bases). In germline, CDR1 is LGHDT, CDR2 YNNKEL (reference sequence). The CDR3 is made up of 16 amino acids. Trimming shortened V by 1 base and J by 3 bases, and 16 bases separated the two germline ends. The CDR3: CASSQGTGTNFYEQYF. The CDR3 nucleotides are TGTGCCAGCAGCCAAGGAACAGGGACAAACTTCTACGAGCAGTACTTC.

V usage is TRBV7-8 and J usage is TRBJ2-7; no firm D call. CDR3 length: 13 residues. V dropped 10 bases and J dropped 7 bases, with 20 bases sitting between them. CDR1 and CDR2 (germline): SGHVS, FQNEAQ. The CDR3 nucleotides are TGTGCCACAAAGACGTTTAAATCGGAAGAGCAGTACTTC. Amino acid sequence: CATKTFKSEEQYF.

This sequence joins TRBV11-2 and TRBJ1-2; D is unresolved. Germline loops: CDR1 SGHAT, CDR2 FQNNGV. The V gene lost 0 bases and the J gene lost 5 bases, with 13 bases spanning the gap. The CDR3 is 15 residues long. CDR3 nucleotide sequence: TGTGCCAGCAGCTTAGATTTGACGAAGGAGTATGGCTACACCTTC. Protein sequence: CASSLDLTKEYGYTF. Full variable domain (outside the CDR3, taken from reference TRBV11-2 and TRBJ1-2): EAGVAQSPRYKIIEKRQSVAFWCNPISGHATLYWYQQILGQGPKLLIQFQNNGVVDDSQLPKDRFSAERLKGVDSTLKIQPAKLEDSAVYLCASSLDLTKEYGYTFGSGTRLTVV.

This clonotype was detected only a few times. The chain has TRBV20-1 and TRBJ1-5, with 12 bases lining up with TRBD1. CDR3 length: 14 residues. V lost 4 bases and J lost 6; bases outside the gene matches: 4. Germline V gene lookup returns CDR1 DFQATT and CDR2 SNEGSKA (reference sequence). Here the CDR3 DNA reads TGCAGTGCTAAACCGGGACAGGGGGCTCAGCCCCAGCATTTT. It encodes CSAKPGQGAQPQHF.

This rearrangement joins TRBV20-1 to TRBJ2-3; 7 bases match TRBD2. The CDR3 consists of 15 residues. V lost 0 bases and J lost 4; bases outside the gene matches: 7. Germline V lookup: CDR1 DFQATT, CDR2 SNEGSKA (reference sequence). CDR3 protein: CSARDGAGAADTQYF. Here the CDR3 DNA reads TGCAGTGCTAGAGATGGGGCGGGAGCTGCAGATACGCAGTATTTT.

In its sample, this clonotype was seen many times. The V gene is TRBV11-2, the J gene TRBJ2-5, with a possible D match to TRBD2 (5 bases). CDR1 and CDR2 from the germline V gene are SGHAT and FQNNGV. The CDR3 loop spans 15 amino acids. V was shortened by 5 bases and J by 4 bases, with 17 bases between the two germline ends. CDR3 region: CASSRYSSGRETQYF. The CDR3 region has the DNA TGTGCCAGCAGCCGATACAGTTCGGGGAGAGAGACCCAGTACTTC.

This clonotype was seen many times. The chain is built from TRBV7-6 and TRBJ1-1; tentative D call: TRBD1 (5 bases). Trimming removed 1 base at V and 4 bases at J, with 16 bases between. Germline V CDR1 and CDR2: SGHVS, FNYEAQ. The CDR3 has 16 amino acids. CDR3 coding DNA: TGTGCCAGCAGCTTAGAACTGAGGGGCGCGGGCACTGAAGCTTTCTTT. Its translation: CASSLELRGAGTEAFF. The full variable domain, completed using reference TRBV7-6 and TRBJ1-1, is GAGVSQSPRYKVTKRGQDVALRCDPISGHVSLYWYRQALGQGPEFLTYFNYEAQQDKSGLPNDRFSAERPEGSISTLTIQRTEQRDSAMYRCASSLELRGAGTEAFFGQGTRLTVV.

This clonotype has more than one count but fewer than ten. The chain joins TRBV28 to TRBJ2-1; weak D call: TRBD1 (6 bases). The CDR3 spans 14 residues. Looked up from germline, CDR1 is MDHEN and CDR2 is SYDVKM. The V gene lost 1 base and the J gene lost 10 bases, with 14 bases spanning the gap. CDR3 loop: CASSLYLRGSEQFF. The CDR3 nucleotides read TGTGCCAGCAGTTTATATCTCAGGGGCAGCGAGCAGTTCTTC.

This clonotype appeared many times. This chain uses TRBV27 with TRBJ2-7, with TRBD1 matching over 9 bases. CDR3 size: 14 residues. From germline, CDR1 is MNHEY and CDR2 SMNVEV (reference sequence). After removal of 6 bases from V and 2 bases from J, the junction contained 5 bases not matched to a gene. The CDR3 is CASSRTGEPYEQYF. CDR3 coding DNA: TGTGCCAGCAGCCGGACAGGGGAACCCTACGAGCAGTACTTC.

This clonotype was seen many times. The chain employs TRBV6-1 and TRBJ1-5, with 10 bases matching TRBD1. The germline V gene encodes CDR1 MNHNS and CDR2 SASEGT. The length of the CDR3 is 14 residues. V dropped 4 bases and J dropped 7; count of bases not matched to a gene: 4. DNA of the CDR3: TGTGCCAGCAGTGGACAGGGGGCAGGGCAGCCCCAGCATTTT. It translates to CASSGQGAGQPQHF.

This clonotype has a count of ten or more. The chain recombines TRBV4-1 with TRBJ2-5; D call uncertain. Trimming stripped 6 bases from V and 2 bases from J, with 16 bases between. The CDR3 is made up of 15 amino acids. CDR1 MGHRA and CDR2 YSYEKL come from the germline V gene. This CDR3 is CASSRRQSAQETQYF. The CDR3 nucleotides read TGCGCCAGCAGTCGAAGGCAGTCGGCACAAGAGACCCAGTACTTC.

This clonotype has ten or more counts. The V gene is TRBV9, the J gene TRBJ2-1; a possible D gene is TRBD1 (6 bases). Germline V gene data show CDR1 as SGDLS and CDR2 as YYNGEE. Trimming removed 3 bases at V and 0 bases at J, with 13 bases between. The CDR3 is 16 residues long. The CDR3 is CASSAPTGISYNEQFF. The CDR3, as DNA: TGTGCCAGCAGCGCTCCGACAGGTATCTCCTACAATGAGCAGTTCTTC.

At least ten counts were recorded for this clonotype. V and J are TRBV4-1 and TRBJ2-3; D remains unclear. The CDR3 length is 14 residues. V gave up 2 bases and J gave up 1 base, with 7 bases separating them. Germline-derived CDR1 and CDR2 are MGHRA and YSYEKL. CDR3 sequence (DNA): TGCGCCAGCAGCCAATTGTGGGGCACAGATACGCAGTATTTT. Translating it yields CASSQLWGTDTQYF.

At least ten counts were recorded for this clonotype. This chain uses TRBV20-1 with TRBJ1-2; TRBD1 agrees at 8 bases. Germline V gene lookup returns CDR1 DFQATT and CDR2 SNEGSKA (reference sequence). This CDR3 spans 15 amino acids. V lost 0 bases to trimming and J lost 3 bases; unmatched junction nucleotides: 6. DNA for the CDR3: TGCAGTGCTAGAGATCGGGCAGGGGGCGACTATGGCTACACCTTC. Encoded protein: CSARDRAGGDYGYTF.

Only a few counts were recorded for this clonotype. A junction boundary mismatches the germline segment, possibly from a read error. The chain uses TRBV5-5 and TRBJ1-1; the match to TRBD1 covers 8 bases. Germline CDR1 and CDR2: SGHKS and YYEKEE (reference sequence). The CDR3 consists of 15 residues. The CDR3 reads CAGSTDRGSSTEAFF. The CDR3 DNA reads TGTGCCGGCAGCACCGACAGGGGTTCCAGCACTGAAGCTTTCTTT.

This clonotype was picked up a small number of times. The chain uses TRBV4-1 and TRBJ2-7; 9 nucleotides align to TRBD2. Germline CDR1 is MGHRA and CDR2 is YSYEKL. V shed 5 bases, J shed 0 bases, and the junction held 11 bases outside the gene matches. This CDR3 has 17 residues. CDR3 coding DNA: TGCGCCAGCAGCACAGAGGTAGCGGGAGCAAGCTCCTACGAGCAGTACTTC. It specifies CASSTEVAGASSYEQYF.

This clonotype appeared many times. The chain employs TRBV15 and TRBJ2-7; TRBD2 aligns across 7 bases. The CDR3 length is 17 residues. Germline CDR1 LNHNV, CDR2 YYDKDF (reference sequence). V trimming: 0 bases; J trimming: 4 bases; junction bases outside the gene matches: 12. The chain's CDR3 is CATSRDSEGLLGYEQYF. CDR3 coding DNA: TGTGCCACCAGCAGAGATTCGGAGGGACTACTGGGGTACGAGCAGTACTTC.

This clonotype showed up many times. V and J are TRBV6-1 and TRBJ2-7; D is undetermined. The CDR3 has 12 amino acids. Trimming left V 10 bases short and J 6 bases short, with 16 bases between. Germline loops: CDR1 MNHNS, CDR2 SASEGT. CDR3 coding DNA: TGTGCCACAGGACCCGCAACGGCCGAGCAGTACTTC. It encodes CATGPATAEQYF.

This clonotype was seen repeatedly, ten times or more. The rearrangement links TRBV28 to TRBJ2-5; D call uncertain. V was trimmed by 3 bases and J by 1 base, leaving 12 bases between them. This CDR3 is built from 15 residues. The germline V gene encodes CDR1 MDHEN and CDR2 SYDVKM. The CDR3 nucleotides read TGTGCCAGCAGTTTTCGGCCACACTTCCAAGAGACCCAGTACTTC. Amino acids: CASSFRPHFQETQYF.